This TCR beta chain was found in a study of blood T cell repertoires in COVID-19. Turning to the study itself: The United States, Italy and Spain supplied acute and convalescent COVID-19 samples. T cells, B-cell-depleted T cells, or PBMCs supplied cDNA or gDNA.

In the original processing: Amplification with reference gene primers provided the estimates of nucleated cell counts. Some clones are missing from TCRdb's copy, which holds only in-frame ones; the method was immunoSEQ multiplex PCR. From that table come the V and J calls and clone size; the DNA was used to work out D and trimming. In the table there are over 75,000 clones, 65% to 80% of which are singletons. Sequencing was done on a sample of peripheral blood. This clonotype was sampled from an older man with acute or convalescent COVID-19.

The CDR3 DNA reads TGCAGTGCTAGTACTACAGGGGTGGGGGGTGAAGCTTTCTTT. Translated, it gives CSASTTGVGGEAFF. The rearrangement links TRBV20-1 to TRBJ1-1; 7 bases fit TRBD1. Germline trimming cut 3 bases from V and 7 bases from J; bases unmatched to any gene: 11. The CDR3 is made up of 14 amino acids. Germline V gene sequence: CDR1 DFQATT, CDR2 SNEGSKA (reference sequence).